The 2 T cell receptor beta chains reported below all come from one sample, sequenced in a study of human thymus T cells. TCRdb's copy holds only in-frame clones and misses some; the assay was immunoSEQ multiplex PCR. Of some 80,000 clones in the sample, 96% are singletons; the top ten hold roughly 0.031%. Corrective cardiac operations yielded the resected thymus tissue. The sample consisted of thymus tissue. The receptors come from a boy younger than two with a congenital heart defect but otherwise immunologically healthy.

The chain is built from TRBV11-3 and TRBJ1-1, with D possibly TRBD1 on 5 matching bases. The V gene lost 5 bases and the J gene lost 7 bases, with 11 bases spanning the gap. Germline V gives CDR1 SGHNT, CDR2 YENEEA. The CDR3 is 12 amino acids. CDR3 region: CASSHRDVEAFF. CDR3 sequence (DNA): TGTGCCAGCAGCCACCGGGACGTTGAAGCTTTCTTT.

J is TRBJ1-1 and V is TRBV2; TRBD1 is a possible D gene (5 bases). Germline V gene lookup returns CDR1 SNHLY and CDR2 FYNNEI. Trimming left V 6 bases short and J 9 bases short, with 11 bases between. The CDR3 covers 11 residues. CDR3 sequence: CASRGRGKAFF. CDR3 nucleotides: TGTGCCAGCAGGGGGCGGGGAAAAGCTTTCTTT.